This T cell receptor beta chain was found in a study of T cell responses to AZD1222 COVID-19 vaccine. Worth noting for this clone: What it recognizes is unknown.

The table came from immunoSEQ multiplex PCR; TCRdb's copy has only in-frame clones and leaves some out. The sample contains about 190,000 clones, roughly 90% of which appear only once. Whole-study findings and limits: Dominant CD4 TCR responses targeted spike regions 160-218 and 743-854. The study sampled repertoires only after the peak T cell response.

CDR1 LGHNA and CDR2 YSLEER come from the germline V gene. Deletions cut 0 bases from V and 1 base from J, with 9 bases between. The CDR3 is 15 amino acids. The receptor comes from an adult in good health. The material sequenced was peripheral blood, taken on day 0 of AZD1222 vaccination. This rearrangement joins TRBV4-3 to TRBJ1-1; D may be TRBD1 (5 bases). The CDR3: CASSQEFGGNTEAFF. The CDR3 nucleotides read TGCGCCAGCAGCCAAGAATTCGGGGGGAACACTGAAGCTTTCTTT.